This TCR beta chain was obtained from a study of cytomegalovirus exposure and HLA in healthy donors. Overall study results and limits: When a later analysis was performed, an Asian-associated ancestry cluster reportedly had fewer N-insertions than the approximately 700-donor mean. TRBV6-2, TRBV6-3 and some other V segments were unresolvable in 87-base-pair reads. Rarity held for most TCR sequences, but there were some public TCRs that occurred in many donors.

Healthy donors of bone marrow made up the group. The PCR used 60 Vbeta and 13 Jbeta primers. Generated by immunoSEQ multiplex PCR, the TCRdb table keeps only in-frame clones and is missing some. The sample includes 50,000 to 80,000 clones. Germline CDR1 SEHNR, CDR2 FQNEAQ (reference sequence). Losses at the gene ends were 0 bases for V and 2 bases for J; bases not matched to a gene: 9. There are 18 residues in the CDR3. Worth noting for this clone: The antigen is undetermined.

Input material: PBMCs. The clonotype originates from a woman under 30 in good health and CMV-seronegative. The chain employs TRBV7-9 and TRBJ2-3, with 9 bases aligning to TRBD2. In DNA, the CDR3 is TGTGCCAGCAGCTTAGCTCTTCTTGCGGGGGGGCCCACAGATACGCAGTATTTT. Amino acid sequence: CASSLALLAGGPTDTQYF.